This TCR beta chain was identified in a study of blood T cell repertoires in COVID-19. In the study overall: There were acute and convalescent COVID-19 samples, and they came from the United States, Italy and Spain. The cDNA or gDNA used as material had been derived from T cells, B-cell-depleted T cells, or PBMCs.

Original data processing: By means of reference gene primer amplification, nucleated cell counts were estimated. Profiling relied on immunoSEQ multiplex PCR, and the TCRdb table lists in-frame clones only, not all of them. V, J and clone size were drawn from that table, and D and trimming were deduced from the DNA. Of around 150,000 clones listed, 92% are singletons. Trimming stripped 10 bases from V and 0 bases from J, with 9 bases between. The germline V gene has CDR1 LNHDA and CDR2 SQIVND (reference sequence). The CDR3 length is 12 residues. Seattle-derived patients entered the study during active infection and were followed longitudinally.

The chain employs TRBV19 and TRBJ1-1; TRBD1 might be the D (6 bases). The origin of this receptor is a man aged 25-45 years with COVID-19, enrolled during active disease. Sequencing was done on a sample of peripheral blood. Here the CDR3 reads CATKGVNTEAFF. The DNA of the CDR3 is TGTGCCACTAAGGGGGTGAACACTGAAGCTTTCTTT.